This T cell receptor (beta chain) was documented in a study of blood T cell repertoires in COVID-19. Study details: Researchers got acute and convalescent COVID-19 samples from the United States, Italy and Spain. Sources were T cells, B-cell-depleted T cells, or PBMCs; the material itself was cDNA or gDNA.

Using immunoSEQ multiplex PCR, the repertoire was profiled, and TCRdb retains in-frame clones only, with some absent. The sample contains some 200,000 clones, 94% of which appear only once. Trimming cost V 1 base and J 2 bases, with 9 bases left between them. This CDR3 has 14 amino acids. Germline CDR1 and CDR2: LNHNV and YYDKDF (reference sequence). Seattle's cohort entered during active infection and was followed longitudinally. This clonotype was obtained from a man aged 25 to 40 with COVID-19, enrolled during active disease. The chain links TRBV15 to TRBJ2-7; D is possibly TRBD1 (6 bases). Material for sequencing was peripheral blood. CDR3 loop: CATSRGDTPYEQYF. CDR3 DNA: TGTGCCACCAGCAGAGGGGACACCCCCTACGAGCAGTACTTC.